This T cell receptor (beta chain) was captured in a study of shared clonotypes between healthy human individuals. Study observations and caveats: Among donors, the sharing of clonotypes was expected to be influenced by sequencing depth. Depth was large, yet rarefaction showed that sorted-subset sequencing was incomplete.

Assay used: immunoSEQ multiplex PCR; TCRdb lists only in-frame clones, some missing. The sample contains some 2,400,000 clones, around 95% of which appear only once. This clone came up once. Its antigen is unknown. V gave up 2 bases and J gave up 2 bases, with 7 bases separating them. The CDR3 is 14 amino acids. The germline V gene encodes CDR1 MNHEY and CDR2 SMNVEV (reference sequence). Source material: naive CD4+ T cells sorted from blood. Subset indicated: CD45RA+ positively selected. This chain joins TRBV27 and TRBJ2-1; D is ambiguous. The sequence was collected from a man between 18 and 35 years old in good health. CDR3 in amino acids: CASSLRVTYNEQFF. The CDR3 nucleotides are TGTGCCAGCAGTTTAAGGGTTACCTACAATGAGCAGTTCTTC.